This TCR beta chain was observed in a study of blood T cell repertoires in COVID-19 (dated by TCRdb to 2019 to 2021). Regarding the complete study: Collaborator samples came from the United States, Italy and Spain and covered acute and convalescent phases of COVID-19. The material from the prospective study consisted of cDNA or gDNA derived from T cells, B-cell-depleted T cells, or PBMCs. The dataset comprised deeply sampled blood TCRbeta repertoires from subjects exposed to, actively infected with, or recovered from COVID-19. The repertoires were released in a freely available public database intended as a resource for research on the immune response to SARS-CoV-2. The samples were drawn from two sources: the first 160 participants of the ongoing ImmuneRACE study, and over 1,000 subjects contributed by 6 global collaborators. A de-identified subject ID, COVID-19 status, age in years and sex were almost always included in the sample metadata. Where available, HLA class I and class II types were obtained from metadata supplied by the sample provider rather than from assay-based typing. The full study reports these points: How much clinical and demographic metadata was included differed by source and by participant, and the metadata was provided uncurated.

Participants in the prospective study were enrolled through a virtual design, were aged about 18 to 90 years, and lived in about two dozen United States geographic areas. To assign participants to cohorts, the prospective study relied on clinical history that participants themselves reported in a screening survey and a study questionnaire. For ImmuneRACE Cohort 3, a participant was defined as recovered based on two consecutive negative NP/OP PCR tests, clearance by a healthcare professional, or resolution of symptoms. In the prospective study, whole blood, serum and a nasopharyngeal or oropharyngeal swab were collected from each participant by mobile phlebotomists. Additional blood draws and questionnaires over an approximately 2-month period could optionally be provided by prospective study participants. Before DNA extraction, prospective study blood samples were shipped either frozen or at room temperature.

TCRbeta CDR3 regions were amplified from genomic DNA by means of the immunoSEQ Assay, a bias-controlled multiplex PCR. The original pipeline was this. The number of nucleated cells in each sample was estimated from the amplification of reference gene primers within the assay. Sequence reads were collapsed and filtered to measure the absolute abundance of every unique TCRbeta CDR3 rearrangement. For each sample, productive Simpson clonality was calculated as the square root of Simpson's diversity index over productive rearrangements. TCRdb's version of the immuneACCESS table is confined to in-frame rearrangements and falls short of the full clone set. An unresolved V gene accounts for under half of the shortfall where checked; the remainder is of unknown origin. Clonal size and the V and J genes are those of that table, whereas D and trimming came from the DNA. Across this sample there are roughly 300,000 clones, with over 75% seen only once. Less than 6% of the sample is taken by the ten largest.

As for this clone: The antigen it binds to is not known. No base quality values were provided; no much bigger clone lies one nucleotide off.

There are 13 amino acids in the CDR3, from cysteine to phenylalanine inclusive. The sequence is cut down to CDR3 DNA, 39 bases in frame from base 1. The germline V gene (reference sequence) gives CDR1 as LNHDA and CDR2 as SQIVND. V and J are trimmed by 6 bases and 6 bases, and the gene matches miss 6 bases of the junction. The V gene is TRBV19 and the J gene is TRBJ1-2; 8 of the junction bases match TRBD1. This receptor was obtained from a woman in her twenties or thirties who had recovered from COVID-19. The sequencing input was PBMCs or T cells enriched from blood (not recorded which). The DNA is TGTGCCAGTAGATCCCAGGGGGCGCATGGCTACACCTTC. Protein translation: CASRSQGAHGYTF.